The clone carrying this T cell receptor (beta chain) was counted many times. Amplification of TCR beta CDR3 regions used RNA as the template. The HTBI primer set drove a first-round RT-PCR of the TCR CDR3. Each CDR3 protein gets one entry after TCRdb re-called the multiplex PCR reads with MiXCR. The table lists approximately 430,000 distinct CDR3 sequences, 15% to 18% of them singletons. This sample is drawn from a study of T cells in Graves' hyperthyroidism and ophthalmopathy. The germline V and J ends were trimmed by 1 base and 1 base, with 8 bases remaining between them. Germline assignment: CDR1 GTSNPN and CDR2 SVGIG (reference sequence). The CDR3 is 15 residues long.

Sequenced material: blood. The rearrangement joins TRBV30 to TRBJ1-6; D ambiguous. This TCR was sampled from a woman younger than 30 with Graves' hyperthyroidism. The CDR3 reads CAWSARSSYNSPLHF. The CDR3 coding sequence is TGTGCCTGGAGTGCTCGTTCATCCTATAATTCACCCCTCCACTTT.